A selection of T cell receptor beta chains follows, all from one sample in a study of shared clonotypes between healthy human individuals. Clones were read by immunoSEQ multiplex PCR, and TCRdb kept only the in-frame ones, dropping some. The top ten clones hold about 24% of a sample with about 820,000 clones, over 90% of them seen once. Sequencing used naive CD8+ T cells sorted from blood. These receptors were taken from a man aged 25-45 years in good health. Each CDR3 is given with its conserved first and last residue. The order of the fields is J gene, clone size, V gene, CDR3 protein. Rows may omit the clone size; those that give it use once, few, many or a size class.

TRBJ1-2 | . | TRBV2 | CASSVDTTTNYGYTF
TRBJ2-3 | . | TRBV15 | CATAKTDTQYF
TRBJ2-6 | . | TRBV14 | CASSQSSWTSGANVLTF
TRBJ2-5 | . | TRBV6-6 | CASSYPPSWGEETQYF
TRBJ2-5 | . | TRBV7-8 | CASSPWRGPQETQYF
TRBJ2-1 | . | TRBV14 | CASSQSGSSYNEQFF
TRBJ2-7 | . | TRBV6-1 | CASSYRGRTYEQYF
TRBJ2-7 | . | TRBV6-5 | CASSTDSSYEQYF
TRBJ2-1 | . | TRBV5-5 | CASSWSGSYNEQFF
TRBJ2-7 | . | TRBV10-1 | CASSPGGISTYEQYF
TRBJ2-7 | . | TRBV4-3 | CASSQAPFDGYYEQYF
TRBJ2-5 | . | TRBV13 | CASSFGTSGRGETQYF
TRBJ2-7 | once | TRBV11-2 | CASSFSGTGGQYEQYF
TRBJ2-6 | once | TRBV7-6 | CASSPRIGDRSGANVLTF
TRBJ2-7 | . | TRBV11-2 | CASSLRLARLYEQYF
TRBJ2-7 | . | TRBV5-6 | CASLLGGAAHEQYF
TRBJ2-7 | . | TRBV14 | CASSLLGSRKSYEQYF
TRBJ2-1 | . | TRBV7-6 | CASSTSTSGRRDEQFF
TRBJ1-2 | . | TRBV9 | CASSVDGQGEILDYGYTF
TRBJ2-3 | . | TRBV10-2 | CASSETPGQRTDTQYF
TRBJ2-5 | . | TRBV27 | CASSLLAATYQETQYF
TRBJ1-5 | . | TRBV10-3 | CAISETGKDQPQHF
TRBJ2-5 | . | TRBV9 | CASSVDVEETQYF
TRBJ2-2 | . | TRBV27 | CASSLLRESPFGELFF
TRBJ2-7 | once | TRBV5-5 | CASSLGAGTLTSYEQYF
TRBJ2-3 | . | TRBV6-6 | CASSYSPSTTDTQYF
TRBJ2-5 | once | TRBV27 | CASSGGHTQYF